The subject of this entry is one T cell receptor beta chain. CDR3 size: 18 residues. Germline loops: CDR1 SNHLY, CDR2 FYNNEI. With V trimmed by 1 base and J by 1 base, 9 bases remained unmatched. The record originates from a study of response to subunit inactivated influenza vaccine. MiXCR, run by TCRdb on the RT-PCR reads, gives a single entry per CDR3 protein. The sample lists over 400,000 distinct CDR3 sequences; approximately 9.9% were seen once. Sequences were derived from PBMCs from blood, sampled around seven weeks after vaccination. The sequence was collected from a middle-aged man who received an inactivated influenza vaccine. This chain links TRBV2 with TRBJ2-2; TRBD2 aligns across 7 bases. The chain's CDR3 is CASSEESRLAENTGELFF. The CDR3 DNA sequence: TGTGCCAGCAGTGAAGAATCAAGGCTAGCGGAGAACACCGGGGAGCTGTTTTTT.